This record concerns one T cell receptor beta chain sequence. The junction had 4 bases not matched to a gene; V was cut back by 4 bases and J by 4 bases. This CDR3 is built from 13 residues. Germline values: CDR1 LGHNA, CDR2 YNFKEQ. Profiling relied on immunoSEQ multiplex PCR, and the TCRdb table lists in-frame clones only, not all of them. This sample has around 2.5 million clones; over 85% occur once, and the top ten carry 0.36%. This sample was included in a study of shared clonotypes between healthy human individuals. The chain uses TRBV4-2 and TRBJ2-7, with 7 bases lining up with TRBD2. This clonotype originated in a man between 18 and 35 years old in good health. Some clones in this sample may be carry-over from other donors' samples. Sequencing input: naive CD4+ T cells from PBMCs. Subset defined: CD45RA+ positively selected. CDR3 protein: CASSREGGYEQYF. Here the CDR3 DNA reads TGTGCCAGCAGCCGGGAGGGCGGATACGAGCAGTACTTC.